This TCR beta chain was recovered during a study of cytomegalovirus exposure and HLA in healthy donors. Study-level points and caveats: As immune exposure information, only CMV serostatus was available. In vitro data verified three CMV-associated chains as specific for CMV antigens. The study put 150 to 200 TCR beta chains on its list as cytomegalovirus-associated.

Amplification used 60 Vbeta primers and 13 Jbeta primers. The data were produced by immunoSEQ multiplex PCR, yet TCRdb's version contains in-frame clones alone and is incomplete. The table lists under 95,000 clones. With regard to this clone: Its antigen remains unidentified.

V was pared by 1 base and J by 0 bases, with 7 bases between. Per the germline V gene, CDR1 is SGHDN and CDR2 is FVKESK. CDR3 length equals 15 residues. Sample: PBMCs. The TCR comes from a man aged 50 to 60 in good health and CMV-seronegative. The chain combines TRBV14 with TRBJ1-5, with unresolved D. Here the CDR3 reads CASSQGGTSNQPQHF. CDR3 DNA sequence: TGTGCCAGCAGCCAAGGAGGAACTAGCAATCAGCCCCAGCATTTT.